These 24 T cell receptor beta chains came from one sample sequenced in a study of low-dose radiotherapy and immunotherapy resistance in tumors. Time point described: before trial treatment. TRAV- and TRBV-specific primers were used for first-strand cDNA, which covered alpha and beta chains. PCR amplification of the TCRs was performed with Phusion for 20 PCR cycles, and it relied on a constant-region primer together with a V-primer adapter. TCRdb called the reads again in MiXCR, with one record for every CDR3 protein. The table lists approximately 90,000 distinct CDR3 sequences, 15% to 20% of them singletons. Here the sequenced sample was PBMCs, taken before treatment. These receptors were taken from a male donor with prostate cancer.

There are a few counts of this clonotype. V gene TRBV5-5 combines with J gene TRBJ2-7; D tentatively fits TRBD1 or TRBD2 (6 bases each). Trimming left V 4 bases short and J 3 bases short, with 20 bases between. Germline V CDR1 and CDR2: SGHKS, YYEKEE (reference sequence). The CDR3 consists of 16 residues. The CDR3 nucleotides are TGTGCCAGCAGCCTGGAGTACTGGGGGCGGGACTACGAGCAGTACTTC. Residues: CASSLEYWGRDYEQYF.

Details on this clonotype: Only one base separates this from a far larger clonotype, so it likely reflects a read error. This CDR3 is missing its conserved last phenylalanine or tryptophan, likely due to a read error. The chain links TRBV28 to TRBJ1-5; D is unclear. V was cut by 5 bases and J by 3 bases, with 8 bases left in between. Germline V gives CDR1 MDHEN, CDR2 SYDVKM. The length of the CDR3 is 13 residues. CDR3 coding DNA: TGTGCCAGCAGTACAGACACCAATCAGCCCCAGCATCTT. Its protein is CASSTDTNQPQHL.

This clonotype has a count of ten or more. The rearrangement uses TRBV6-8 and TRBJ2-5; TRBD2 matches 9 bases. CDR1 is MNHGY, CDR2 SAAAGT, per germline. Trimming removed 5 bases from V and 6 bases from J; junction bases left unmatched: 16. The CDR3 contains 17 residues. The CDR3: CASSAPAGGGDGQTQYF. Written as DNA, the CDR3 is TGTGCCAGCAGTGCTCCGGCGGGAGGGGGCGACGGGCAGACCCAGTACTTC.

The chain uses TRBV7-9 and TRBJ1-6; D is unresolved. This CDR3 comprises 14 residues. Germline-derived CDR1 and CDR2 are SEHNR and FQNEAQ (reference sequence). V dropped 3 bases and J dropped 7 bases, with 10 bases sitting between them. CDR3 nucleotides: TGTGCCAGCAGCTTTTTCACGGGAAATTCACCCCTCCACTTT. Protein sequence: CASSFFTGNSPLHF.

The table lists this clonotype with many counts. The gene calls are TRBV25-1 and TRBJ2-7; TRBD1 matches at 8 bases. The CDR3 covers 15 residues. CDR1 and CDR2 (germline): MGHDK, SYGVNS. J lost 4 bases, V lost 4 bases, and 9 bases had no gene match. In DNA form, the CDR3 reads TGTGCCAGCAGTGTCTCGGACAGGGTTCCATACGAGCAGTACTTC. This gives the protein CASSVSDRVPYEQYF.

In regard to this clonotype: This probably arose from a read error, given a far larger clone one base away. The chain's CDR3 is CASTGSPGTDEQFF. The CDR3 nucleotides are TGTGCCAGCACTGGAAGCCCGGGGACAGACGAGCAGTTCTTC. V usage is TRBV6-2 or TRBV6-3 and J usage is TRBJ2-1; 7 positions agree with TRBD1. Germline V CDR1 and CDR2: MNHEY, SVGEGT. CDR3 length: 14 amino acids. The ends lost 7 bases at V and 10 bases at J; junction bases unmatched: 13.

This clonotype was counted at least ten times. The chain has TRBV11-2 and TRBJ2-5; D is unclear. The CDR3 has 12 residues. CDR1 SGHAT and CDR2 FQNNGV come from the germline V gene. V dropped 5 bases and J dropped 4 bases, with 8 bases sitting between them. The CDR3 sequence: CASSPLSETQYF. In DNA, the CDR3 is TGTGCCAGCAGCCCTCTTTCAGAGACCCAGTACTTC.

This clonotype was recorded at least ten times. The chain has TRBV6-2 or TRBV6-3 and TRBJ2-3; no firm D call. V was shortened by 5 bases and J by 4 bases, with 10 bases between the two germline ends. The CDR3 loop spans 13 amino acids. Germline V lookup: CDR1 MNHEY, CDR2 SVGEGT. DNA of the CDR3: TGTGCCAGCAGTGACCAGCTCCCAGATACGCAGTATTTT. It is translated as CASSDQLPDTQYF.

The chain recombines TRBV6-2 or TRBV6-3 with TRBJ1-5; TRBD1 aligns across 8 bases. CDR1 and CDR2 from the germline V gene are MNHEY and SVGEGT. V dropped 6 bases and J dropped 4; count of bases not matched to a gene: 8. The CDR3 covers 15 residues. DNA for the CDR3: TGTGCCAGCAGCTCCGGGACAGGCTCAAATCAGCCCCAGCATTTT. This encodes CASSSGTGSNQPQHF.

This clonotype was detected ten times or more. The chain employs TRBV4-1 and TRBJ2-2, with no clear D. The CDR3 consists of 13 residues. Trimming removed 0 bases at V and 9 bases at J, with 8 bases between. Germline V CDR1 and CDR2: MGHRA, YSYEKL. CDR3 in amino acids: CASSQEDGRELFF. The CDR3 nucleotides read TGCGCCAGCAGCCAAGAAGACGGCAGGGAGCTGTTTTTT.

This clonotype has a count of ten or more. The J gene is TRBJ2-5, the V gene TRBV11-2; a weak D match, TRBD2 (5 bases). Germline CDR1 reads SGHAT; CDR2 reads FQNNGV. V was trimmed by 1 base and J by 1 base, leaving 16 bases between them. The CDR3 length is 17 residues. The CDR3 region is CASSLGPPGSGQETQYF. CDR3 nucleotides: TGTGCCAGCAGCTTAGGGCCCCCGGGGTCAGGCCAAGAGACCCAGTACTTC. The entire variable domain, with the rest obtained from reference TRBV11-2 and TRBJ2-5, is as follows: EAGVAQSPRYKIIEKRQSVAFWCNPISGHATLYWYQQILGQGPKLLIQFQNNGVVDDSQLPKDRFSAERLKGVDSTLKIQPAKLEDSAVYLCASSLGPPGSGQETQYFGPGTRLLVL.

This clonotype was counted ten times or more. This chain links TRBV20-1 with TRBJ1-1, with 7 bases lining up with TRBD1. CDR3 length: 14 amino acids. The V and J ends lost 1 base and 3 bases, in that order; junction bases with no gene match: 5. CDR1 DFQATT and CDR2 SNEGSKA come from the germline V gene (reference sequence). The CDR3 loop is CSARGGGGYTEAFF. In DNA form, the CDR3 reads TGCAGTGCTAGAGGAGGAGGGGGCTACACTGAAGCTTTCTTT.

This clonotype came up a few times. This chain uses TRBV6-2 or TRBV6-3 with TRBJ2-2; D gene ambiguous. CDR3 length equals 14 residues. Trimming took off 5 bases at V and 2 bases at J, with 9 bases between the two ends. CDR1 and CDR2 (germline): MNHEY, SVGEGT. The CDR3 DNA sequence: TGTGCCAGCAGTGAAAACGGAAACACCGGGGAGCTGTTTTTT. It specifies CASSENGNTGELFF.

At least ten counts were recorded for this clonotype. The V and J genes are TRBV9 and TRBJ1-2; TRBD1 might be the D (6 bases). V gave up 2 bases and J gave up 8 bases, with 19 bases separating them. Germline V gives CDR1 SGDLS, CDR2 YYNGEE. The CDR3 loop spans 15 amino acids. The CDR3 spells CASSVLPDSDGGYTF. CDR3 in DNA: TGTGCCAGCAGCGTCCTACCGGACAGCGACGGGGGCTACACCTTC. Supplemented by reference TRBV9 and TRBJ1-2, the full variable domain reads DSGVTQTPKHLITATGQRVTLRCSPRSGDLSVYWYQQSLDQGLQFLIQYYNGEERAKGNILERFSAQQFPDLHSELNLSSLELGDSALYFCASSVLPDSDGGYTFGSGTRLTVV.

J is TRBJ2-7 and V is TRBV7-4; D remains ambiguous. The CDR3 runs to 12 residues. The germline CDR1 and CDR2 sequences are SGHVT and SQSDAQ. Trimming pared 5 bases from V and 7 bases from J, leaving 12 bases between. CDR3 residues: CASSLLPSEQYF. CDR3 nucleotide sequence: TGTGCCAGCAGCCTGCTCCCCTCGGAGCAGTACTTC.

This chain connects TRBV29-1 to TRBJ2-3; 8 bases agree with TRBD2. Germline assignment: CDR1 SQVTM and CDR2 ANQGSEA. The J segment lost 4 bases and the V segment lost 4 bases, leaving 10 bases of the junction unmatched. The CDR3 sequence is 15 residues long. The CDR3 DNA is TGCAGCGTTGGGAAGCGGGAGATCGGCGCAGATACGCAGTATTTT. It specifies CSVGKREIGADTQYF.

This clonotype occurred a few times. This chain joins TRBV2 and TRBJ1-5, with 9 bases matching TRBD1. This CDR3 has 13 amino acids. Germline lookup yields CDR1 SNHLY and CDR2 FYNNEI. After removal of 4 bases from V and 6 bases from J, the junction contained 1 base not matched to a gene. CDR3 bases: TGTGCCAGCAGTGGGGACAGGGTTCAGCCCCAGCATTTT. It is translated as CASSGDRVQPQHF.

The CDR3: CASSAQGAGGYTF. The CDR3 coding sequence is TGTGCCAGCAGTGCACAGGGTGCGGGTGGCTACACCTTC. The rearrangement uses TRBV6-1 and TRBJ1-2, with a tentative D call TRBD1 (6 bases). The CDR3 loop spans 13 amino acids. V lost 4 bases to trimming and J lost 7 bases, with 13 bases between them. Germline V gene lookup returns CDR1 MNHNS and CDR2 SASEGT.

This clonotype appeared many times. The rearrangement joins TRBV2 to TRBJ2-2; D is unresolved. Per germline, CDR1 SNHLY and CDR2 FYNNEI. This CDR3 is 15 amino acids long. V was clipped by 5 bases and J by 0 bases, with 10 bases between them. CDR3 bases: TGTGCCAGCAGTCTGGACGGTACGAACACCGGGGAGCTGTTTTTT. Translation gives CASSLDGTNTGELFF.

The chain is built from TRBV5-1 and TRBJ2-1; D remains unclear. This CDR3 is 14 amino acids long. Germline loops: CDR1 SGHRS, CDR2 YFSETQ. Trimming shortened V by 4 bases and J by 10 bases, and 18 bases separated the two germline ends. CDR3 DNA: TGCGCCAGCAGCGACGCTTCGGAGTCACTAGAGCAGTTCTTC. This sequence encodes CASSDASESLEQFF. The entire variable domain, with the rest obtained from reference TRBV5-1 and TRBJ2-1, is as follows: KAGVTQTPRYLIKTRGQQVTLSCSPISGHRSVSWYQQTPGQGLQFLFEYFSETQRNKGNFPGRFSGRQFSNSRSEMNVSTLELGDSALYLCASSDASESLEQFFGPGTRLTVL.

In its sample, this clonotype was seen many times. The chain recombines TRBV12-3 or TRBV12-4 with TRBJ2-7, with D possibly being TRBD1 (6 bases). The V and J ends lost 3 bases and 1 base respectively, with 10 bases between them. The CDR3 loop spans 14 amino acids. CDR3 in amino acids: CASSFRGTSYEQYF. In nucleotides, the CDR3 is TGTGCCAGCAGTTTTAGGGGGACGTCCTACGAGCAGTACTTC.

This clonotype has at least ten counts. In DNA form, the CDR3 reads TGTGCCAGTAGTCCCCTGGATAGGAAGGAGACCCAGTACTTC. Its protein is CASSPLDRKETQYF. This chain joins TRBV19 and TRBJ2-5, with D hard to call. The V gene's germline CDR1 is LNHDA and CDR2 SQIVND (reference sequence). Trimming pared 5 bases from V and 5 bases from J, leaving 15 bases between. The CDR3 contains 14 residues.

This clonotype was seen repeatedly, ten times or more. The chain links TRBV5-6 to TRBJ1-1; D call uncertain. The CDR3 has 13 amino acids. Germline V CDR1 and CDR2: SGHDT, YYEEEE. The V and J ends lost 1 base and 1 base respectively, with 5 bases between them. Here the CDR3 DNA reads TGTGCCAGCAGCTTGCAAGCGAACACTGAAGCTTTCTTT. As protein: CASSLQANTEAFF.

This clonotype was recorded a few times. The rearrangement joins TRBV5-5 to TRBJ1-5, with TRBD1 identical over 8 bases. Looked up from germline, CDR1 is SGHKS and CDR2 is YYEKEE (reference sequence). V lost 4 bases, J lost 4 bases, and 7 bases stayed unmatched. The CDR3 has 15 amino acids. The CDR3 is CASSRDRGLNQPQHF. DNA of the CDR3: TGTGCCAGCAGCCGAGACAGGGGCTTAAATCAGCCCCAGCATTTT. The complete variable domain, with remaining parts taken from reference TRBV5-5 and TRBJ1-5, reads DAGVTQSPTHLIKTRGQQVTLRCSPISGHKSVSWYQQVLGQGPQFIFQYYEKEERGRGNFPDRFSARQFPNYSSELNVNALLLGDSALYLCASSRDRGLNQPQHFGDGTRLSIL.